Listed below are T cell receptor beta chains from one sample, sequenced in a study of human T cells and chemical hapten exposure. TCRdb independently ran MiXCR on the RACE reads; one entry per CDR3 protein. There are roughly 180,000 distinct CDR3 sequences in the sample; about 20% occur only once, and approximately 6.7% lies in the top ten. The material was whole blood, obtained in connection with sensitization to the hapten diphenylcyclopropenone (DPC). The receptors were sampled from a woman aged 45 to 65 with alopecia areata. Some clones in this sample may be carry-over from other donors' samples. The CDR3 runs from the conserved cysteine through the conserved F or W. Size is omitted from some rows. Given values are once, few, many or a class for expanded clones.

j_call clone_size v_call cdr3_aa
TRBJ2-1 many TRBV7-2 CASSFTGDEQFF
TRBJ2-1 . TRBV20-1 CSARSGRDSYNEQFF
TRBJ2-1 . TRBV6-5 CASSRESRESSYNEQFF
TRBJ2-5 . TRBV29-1 CSAGLAEETQYF
TRBJ2-2 . TRBV11-3 CASSLGGRTGELFF
TRBJ1-5 . TRBV6-6 CASSYSRGRNQPQHF
TRBJ2-7 . TRBV20-1 CSARGDRGEQYF
TRBJ2-7 . TRBV7-2 CASSLRREGRYEQYF
TRBJ1-5 . TRBV20-1 CSANSWGRGQPQHF
TRBJ2-5 . TRBV5-6 CASSLVGRAGETQYF
TRBJ2-7 few TRBV14 CASSQVGPPRYEQYF
TRBJ1-1 many TRBV3-1 CASSTREEGTEAFF
TRBJ1-1 few TRBV9 CASSAPVGQGVYTEAFF
TRBJ1-2 few TRBV9 CASSVGERPLSGYTF
TRBJ2-3 . TRBV5-1 CASSPELAGVTDTQYF
TRBJ1-4 . TRBV20-1 CSARATETNEKLFF
TRBJ2-1 . TRBV20-1 CSARLTSGDAGEQFF
TRBJ2-3 . TRBV7-3 CASSPYGDTQYF
TRBJ1-5 few TRBV6-6 CASSYRDSNQPQHF
TRBJ2-2 . TRBV5-1 CASAPRRQGDTGELFF
TRBJ1-3 . TRBV6-6 CASSYPGQGNSGNTIYF
TRBJ1-2 . TRBV29-1 CSVEVGFRGAYTF
TRBJ2-5 few TRBV27 CASSILAGAETQYF
TRBJ1-1 . TRBV28 CASSPWTGEAFF
TRBJ2-1 few TRBV10-2 CASSSHTGTRPFDEQFF
TRBJ2-5 few TRBV7-9 CASSRAGRGRETQYF
TRBJ2-3 . TRBV12-3/TRBV12-4 CASWGLASTDTQYF
TRBJ2-3 . TRBV29-1 CSWAHTDTQYF
TRBJ1-4 . TRBV3-1 CASSQDLPGEGEKLFF
TRBJ2-4 few TRBV11-3 CASSMDRAGQNIQYF
TRBJ2-5 few TRBV29-1 CSVGPSETRAQYF
TRBJ2-7 . TRBV5-1 CASSLLDRTGEQYF
TRBJ1-5 many TRBV2 CASSVDPYEPQHF
TRBJ1-1 . TRBV29-1 CSVAGGATNTEAFF
TRBJ2-7 few TRBV2 CASSGLAGVGYEQYF
TRBJ2-6 many TRBV29-1 CSVDSPSGANVLTF
TRBJ2-3 . TRBV20-1 CSATDRSTDTQYF